This T cell receptor (beta chain) was found in a study of blood T cell repertoires in COVID-19. Turning to the study itself: COVID-19 samples collected from the United States, Italy and Spain covered acute and convalescent phases.

Original processing notes: The assay estimated nucleated cells by amplifying reference gene primers. Profiled with immunoSEQ multiplex PCR; TCRdb holds only in-frame clones, not every one. The D gene and trimming were derived from the DNA, and the V and J assignments and clone size from that table. The sample yields tens of thousands of clones, roughly 83% seen once. This clone showed up just a few times. This CDR3 is 14 amino acids long. Germline V CDR1 and CDR2: SGHRS, YFSETQ. With 0 bases removed from V and 2 bases from J, the gap between germline ends came to 6 bases. Sequencing used peripheral blood. The V call is TRBV5-1, the J call TRBJ2-1, with a tentative D call TRBD1 (5 bases). The source of this sequence is a man older than 75 with active or convalescent COVID-19. The CDR3 coding sequence is TGCGCCAGCAGCTTGGGGGGCCCCTACAATGAGCAGTTCTTC. Translated, it gives CASSLGGPYNEQFF.